This T cell receptor (beta chain) was sequenced for a study of blood T cell repertoires in COVID-19. Some clones are missing from TCRdb's copy, which holds only in-frame ones; the method was immunoSEQ multiplex PCR. The profile covers around 270,000 clones, with approximately 89% appearing a single time and 3.1% taken by the ten largest. The receptor was isolated from a woman aged 40-49 years who had been exposed to COVID-19. The source material was PBMCs or T cells enriched from blood (not recorded which).

This chain's CDR3 is CASRHGTGNTGELFF. CDR3 DNA: TGTGCCAGCAGACACGGGACAGGGAACACCGGGGAGCTGTTTTTT. The chain joins TRBV6-5 to TRBJ2-2; 8 nucleotides agree with TRBD1. CDR3 size: 15 residues. J was trimmed by 1 base and V by 6 bases; bases with no gene match: 4. Per germline, CDR1 MNHEY and CDR2 SVGAGI.